This is a list of T cell receptor beta chains from one sample in a study of cytotoxic CD8 clonotypes in ibrutinib-treated CLL. The assay was immunoSEQ multiplex PCR, and TCRdb's table has in-frame clones only and misses some. Of about 140,000 clones listed, 80% are singletons. The starting material was PBMCs, obtained after 36 months of ibrutinib treatment. These receptors all stem from a human donor with chronic lymphocytic leukemia. Both conserved end residues are part of each CDR3. D genes are given only for firm matches. Clone size is stated in some rows and not others, as once, few, many or a class when expanded.

V gene: TRBV5-1; D gene: .; J gene: TRBJ1-4; clone size: .; CDR3 protein: CASSSRDPIEKLFF; CDR3 DNA: TGCGCCAGCAGCTCCAGGGACCCTATAGAAAAACTGTTTTTT
V gene: TRBV9; D gene: TRBD2; J gene: TRBJ2-3; clone size: once; CDR3 protein: CASSPNSGRAVADTQYF; CDR3 DNA: TGTGCCAGCAGCCCTAATAGCGGGAGGGCCGTCGCAGATACGCAGTATTTT
V gene: TRBV9; D gene: TRBD2; J gene: TRBJ2-1; clone size: .; CDR3 protein: CASSGSFLLAGGPYEQFF; CDR3 DNA: TGTGCCAGCAGCGGCAGCTTCTTACTAGCGGGAGGACCATATGAGCAGTTCTTC
V gene: TRBV23-1; D gene: TRBD1; J gene: TRBJ1-5; clone size: .; CDR3 protein: CARQTGVDQPQHF; CDR3 DNA: TGCGCCAGACAGACAGGGGTGGATCAGCCCCAGCATTTT
V gene: TRBV18; D gene: .; J gene: TRBJ2-3; clone size: .; CDR3 protein: CASSPQGVSTDTQYF; CDR3 DNA: TGTGCCAGCTCACCCCAGGGAGTTTCGACAGATACGCAGTATTTT
V gene: TRBV18; D gene: .; J gene: TRBJ1-5; clone size: medium-sized; CDR3 protein: CASSPDGNQPQHF; CDR3 DNA: TGTGCCAGCTCACCGGACGGTAATCAGCCCCAGCATTTT
V gene: TRBV28; D gene: .; J gene: TRBJ1-2; clone size: .; CDR3 protein: CANSWGYTF; CDR3 DNA: TGTGCCAATTCGTGGGGCTACACCTTC
V gene: TRBV27; D gene: TRBD2; J gene: TRBJ2-7; clone size: .; CDR3 protein: CASSFGLAGIYEQYF; CDR3 DNA: TGTGCCAGCAGTTTCGGGCTAGCGGGGATCTACGAGCAGTACTTC
V gene: TRBV7-9; D gene: .; J gene: TRBJ2-7; clone size: .; CDR3 protein: CASSSGRVAYEQYF; CDR3 DNA: TGTGCCAGCAGCTCGGGCAGGGTGGCCTACGAGCAGTACTTC
V gene: TRBV9; D gene: .; J gene: TRBJ2-3; clone size: .; CDR3 protein: CASSAGGGTDTQYF; CDR3 DNA: TGTGCCAGCAGCGCCGGCGGGGGCACAGATACGCAGTATTTT
V gene: TRBV10-2; D gene: TRBD2; J gene: TRBJ2-7; clone size: .; CDR3 protein: CASMELAETHYEQYF; CDR3 DNA: TGCGCCAGCATGGAACTAGCGGAGACGCACTACGAGCAGTACTTC
V gene: TRBV28; D gene: .; J gene: TRBJ2-6; clone size: .; CDR3 protein: CAATGWSGANVLTF; CDR3 DNA: TGTGCCGCTACGGGGTGGTCTGGGGCCAACGTCCTGACTTTC
V gene: TRBV5-1; D gene: TRBD1; J gene: TRBJ2-5; clone size: .; CDR3 protein: CASSYGTGGGTQYF; CDR3 DNA: TGCGCCAGCAGCTATGGGACAGGGGGCGGGACCCAGTACTTC
V gene: TRBV4-2; D gene: .; J gene: TRBJ2-3; clone size: .; CDR3 protein: CASSQDSSGTRGRYF; CDR3 DNA: TGTGCCAGCAGCCAAGATAGTTCAGGGACCCGAGGACGGTATTTT
V gene: TRBV28; D gene: TRBD1; J gene: TRBJ2-4; clone size: .; CDR3 protein: CASSLGGAAKNIQYF; CDR3 DNA: TGTGCCAGCAGTCTAGGGGGCGCGGCCAAAAACATTCAGTACTTC
V gene: TRBV12-5; D gene: .; J gene: TRBJ2-3; clone size: .; CDR3 protein: CASGLRVTDTQYF; CDR3 DNA: TGTGCTAGTGGTTTACGGGTCACAGATACGCAGTATTTT
V gene: TRBV7-6; D gene: .; J gene: TRBJ2-5; clone size: .; CDR3 protein: CASSFSGDGGPGETQYF; CDR3 DNA: TGTGCCAGCAGCTTCTCGGGCGATGGGGGCCCGGGGGAGACCCAGTACTTC
V gene: TRBV7-9; D gene: .; J gene: TRBJ1-2; clone size: .; CDR3 protein: CASSPGTAYLLNYGYTF; CDR3 DNA: TGTGCCAGCAGCCCAGGGACGGCGTACTTGCTTAACTATGGCTACACCTTC
V gene: TRBV11-1; D gene: .; J gene: TRBJ1-2; clone size: .; CDR3 protein: CASSLAGHGDGYTF; CDR3 DNA: TGTGCCAGCAGCTTAGCAGGCCATGGGGATGGCTACACCTTC
V gene: TRBV18; D gene: TRBD2; J gene: TRBJ2-1; clone size: .; CDR3 protein: CASSPPGYSGDYNEQFF; CDR3 DNA: TGTGCCAGCTCACCACCGGGGTATAGCGGGGACTACAATGAGCAGTTCTTC
V gene: TRBV5-1; D gene: .; J gene: TRBJ1-2; clone size: .; CDR3 protein: CASSGGTSGYGYTF; CDR3 DNA: TGCGCCAGCAGCGGCGGGACATCGGGCTATGGCTACACCTTC
V gene: TRBV4-1; D gene: .; J gene: TRBJ2-2; clone size: .; CDR3 protein: CASSQRGGGELFF; CDR3 DNA: TGCGCCAGCAGCCAGAGAGGAGGCGGGGAGCTGTTTTTT
V gene: TRBV4-1; D gene: TRBD2; J gene: TRBJ2-7; clone size: .; CDR3 protein: CASSQILAGSLNYEQYF; CDR3 DNA: TGCGCCAGCAGCCAAATTTTAGCGGGGAGCCTAAACTACGAGCAGTACTTC
V gene: TRBV19; D gene: .; J gene: TRBJ1-1; clone size: few; CDR3 protein: CASRWGIARDLNTEAFF; CDR3 DNA: TGTGCCAGTAGATGGGGGATTGCCAGGGATTTAAACACTGAAGCTTTCTTT
V gene: TRBV5-4; D gene: .; J gene: TRBJ1-2; clone size: .; CDR3 protein: CAISNRDYGYTF; CDR3 DNA: TGTGCCATTTCGAACAGAGATTATGGCTACACCTTC
V gene: TRBV18; D gene: .; J gene: TRBJ1-5; clone size: .; CDR3 protein: CASSPTGLYNQPQHF; CDR3 DNA: TGTGCCAGCTCACCAACGGGTCTATACAATCAGCCCCAGCATTTT
V gene: TRBV4-1; D gene: .; J gene: TRBJ2-3; clone size: .; CDR3 protein: CASSHPLPPGDTQYF; CDR3 DNA: TGCGCCAGCAGCCATCCTTTACCCCCAGGGGATACGCAGTATTTT
V gene: TRBV5-1; D gene: .; J gene: TRBJ1-2; clone size: .; CDR3 protein: CASSPSGGAGYTF; CDR3 DNA: TGCGCCAGCAGCCCGTCCGGGGGCGCTGGCTACACCTTC
V gene: TRBV27; D gene: .; J gene: TRBJ2-7; clone size: .; CDR3 protein: CASSLDAGSSYEQYF; CDR3 DNA: TGTGCCAGCAGTTTGGATGCGGGGAGCTCCTACGAGCAGTACTTC
V gene: TRBV9; D gene: .; J gene: TRBJ1-3; clone size: .; CDR3 protein: CASSDLWSGNTIYF; CDR3 DNA: TGTGCCAGCAGCGACTTGTGGTCGGGAAACACCATATATTTT
V gene: TRBV5-1; D gene: TRBD2; J gene: TRBJ2-2; clone size: .; CDR3 protein: CASGLAGANTGELFF; CDR3 DNA: TGCGCCAGCGGACTAGCGGGAGCGAACACCGGGGAGCTGTTTTTT
V gene: TRBV4-1; D gene: TRBD2; J gene: TRBJ2-7; clone size: .; CDR3 protein: CASSQTSTYEQYF; CDR3 DNA: TGCGCCAGCAGCCAGACTAGCACCTACGAGCAGTACTTC
V gene: TRBV9; D gene: TRBD2; J gene: TRBJ2-5; clone size: .; CDR3 protein: CASSVGLANEETQYF; CDR3 DNA: TGTGCCAGCAGCGTAGGACTAGCGAATGAAGAGACCCAGTACTTC
V gene: TRBV4-1; D gene: TRBD1; J gene: TRBJ1-4; clone size: .; CDR3 protein: CASSQDEGAGNEKLFF; CDR3 DNA: TGCGCCAGCAGCCAAGATGAGGGGGCAGGTAATGAAAAACTGTTTTTT
V gene: TRBV28; D gene: TRBD1; J gene: TRBJ1-5; clone size: .; CDR3 protein: CASRTNRGHSNQPQHF; CDR3 DNA: TGTGCCAGCAGGACAAACAGGGGGCATTCCAATCAGCCCCAGCATTTT
V gene: TRBV19; D gene: .; J gene: TRBJ1-4; clone size: .; CDR3 protein: CASSKGTANEKLFF; CDR3 DNA: TGTGCCAGTAGTAAAGGGACGGCAAATGAAAAACTGTTTTTT
V gene: TRBV5-4; D gene: .; J gene: TRBJ2-7; clone size: once; CDR3 protein: CASSPDPKGYEQYF; CDR3 DNA: TGTGCCAGCAGCCCGGATCCGAAAGGCTACGAGCAGTACTTC
V gene: TRBV10-2; D gene: .; J gene: TRBJ1-2; clone size: .; CDR3 protein: CASSGNYGYTF; CDR3 DNA: TGCGCCAGCAGTGGGAACTATGGCTACACCTTC
V gene: TRBV5-1; D gene: .; J gene: TRBJ1-1; clone size: .; CDR3 protein: CASSLQGEAFF; CDR3 DNA: TGCGCCAGCAGCCTTCAGGGGGAAGCTTTCTTT
V gene: TRBV29-1; D gene: .; J gene: TRBJ1-3; clone size: few; CDR3 protein: CSVTEGGNTIYF; CDR3 DNA: TGCAGCGTGACCGAGGGTGGAAACACCATATATTTT
V gene: TRBV2; D gene: TRBD2; J gene: TRBJ2-2; clone size: .; CDR3 protein: CASRASRGSNGELFF; CDR3 DNA: TGTGCCAGCAGGGCGTCGCGGGGGAGCAACGGGGAGCTGTTTTTT
V gene: TRBV7-9; D gene: .; J gene: TRBJ1-1; clone size: .; CDR3 protein: CASSLPTGLNTEAFF; CDR3 DNA: TGTGCCAGCAGCTTACCCACGGGGCTGAACACTGAAGCTTTCTTT
V gene: TRBV7-2; D gene: .; J gene: TRBJ1-6; clone size: .; CDR3 protein: CASSLAAEESYNSPLHF; CDR3 DNA: TGTGCCAGCAGCTTAGCGGCAGAGGAATCCTATAATTCACCCCTCCACTTT
V gene: TRBV7-2; D gene: TRBD2; J gene: TRBJ2-1; clone size: .; CDR3 protein: CASSPLVLAGGREQFF; CDR3 DNA: TGTGCCAGCAGCCCCTTGGTACTAGCGGGAGGGCGTGAGCAGTTCTTC
V gene: TRBV19; D gene: .; J gene: TRBJ1-1; clone size: few; CDR3 protein: CASSLRAAFTEAFF; CDR3 DNA: TGTGCCAGTAGTCTCCGGGCCGCGTTCACTGAAGCTTTCTTT
V gene: TRBV19; D gene: .; J gene: TRBJ1-1; clone size: few; CDR3 protein: CASIDGGGLNTEAFF; CDR3 DNA: TGTGCCAGTATCGACGGAGGGGGTCTGAACACTGAAGCTTTCTTT
V gene: TRBV4-1; D gene: TRBD2; J gene: TRBJ2-2; clone size: .; CDR3 protein: CASSQAGTSDTGELFF; CDR3 DNA: TGCGCCAGCAGCCAAGCCGGGACTAGTGACACCGGGGAGCTGTTTTTT
V gene: TRBV28; D gene: .; J gene: TRBJ1-2; clone size: few; CDR3 protein: CASSFPGAGQVNTF; CDR3 DNA: TGTGCCAGCAGTTTTCCCGGGGCCGGACAAGTTAACACCTTC
V gene: TRBV4-1; D gene: .; J gene: TRBJ2-2; clone size: .; CDR3 protein: CASSPWQGGTGELFF; CDR3 DNA: TGCGCCAGCAGCCCCTGGCAGGGCGGCACCGGGGAGCTGTTTTTT
V gene: TRBV9; D gene: TRBD2; J gene: TRBJ2-1; clone size: .; CDR3 protein: CASSVDSGRGNNEQFF; CDR3 DNA: TGTGCCAGCAGCGTAGATAGCGGGAGGGGGAACAATGAGCAGTTCTTC
V gene: TRBV25-1; D gene: .; J gene: TRBJ2-7; clone size: .; CDR3 protein: CASSISYEQYF; CDR3 DNA: TGTGCCAGCAGTATCTCCTACGAGCAGTACTTC
V gene: TRBV6-5; D gene: .; J gene: TRBJ1-1; clone size: .; CDR3 protein: CASARRENTEAFF; CDR3 DNA: TGTGCCAGCGCCCGGCGGGAGAACACTGAAGCTTTCTTT